Each of the 27 T cell receptor beta chains below was sequenced from the same sample in a study of OX40 agonist ivuxolimab in advanced cancers. Repertoires were generated with immunoSEQ multiplex PCR, while TCRdb's copy carries only in-frame clones and drops some. The sample has approximately 54,000 clones; 85% to 95% are singletons. This sample comprised CD4+ or CD8+ T cells sorted from blood, obtained in a trial of the OX40 agonist ivuxolimab. The source is an adult with an advanced solid tumor such as melanoma, head and neck, liver or kidney cancer.

The CDR3 sequence is CATSQGANYGYTF. As DNA, the CDR3 is TGCGCCACCTCACAGGGGGCTAACTATGGCTACACCTTC. The V and J genes are TRBV5-1 and TRBJ1-2; 8 nucleotides line up with TRBD1. Looked up from germline, CDR1 is SGHRS and CDR2 is YFSETQ. This CDR3 is built from 13 residues. The junction had 4 bases not matched to a gene; V was cut back by 9 bases and J by 0 bases.

The rearrangement joins TRBV27 to TRBJ2-7, with D hard to call. Germline CDR1 and CDR2: MNHEY and SMNVEV (reference sequence). Trimming removed 2 bases from V and 2 bases from J, with 10 bases in between. The CDR3 has 14 residues. CDR3 DNA: TGTGCCAGCAGTTTAATAGCAGGAGCCTACGAGCAGTACTTC. Translating it yields CASSLIAGAYEQYF.

J is TRBJ2-1 and V is TRBV12-5; TRBD2 matches at 7 bases. V trimming: 2 bases; J trimming: 9 bases; junction bases outside the gene matches: 4. Germline V lookup: CDR1 LGHNT, CDR2 FRNRAP. This CDR3 is 13 amino acids long. The CDR3 protein is CASGLPTSTEQFF. The CDR3 DNA sequence: TGTGCTAGTGGTTTGCCGACTAGCACTGAGCAGTTCTTC.

This clone has a single count. Germline is not matched at one junction end, which may reflect a read error. The V call is TRBV19, the J call TRBJ2-6, with D unclear. The CDR3 runs to 14 residues. The germline CDR1 and CDR2 sequences are LNHDA and SQIVND (reference sequence). CDR3 sequence: CASRINSRANVLTF. The CDR3, as DNA: TGTGCCAGTCGAATAAACTCTAGGGCCAACGTCCTGACTTTC.

This rearrangement joins TRBV28 to TRBJ2-6; no firm D call. CDR1 is MDHEN and CDR2 is SYDVKM in the germline V gene. With 7 bases removed from V and 0 bases from J, the gap between germline ends came to 13 bases. The CDR3 spans 16 residues. CDR3 nucleotide sequence: TGTGCCAGCACGCCGGGCACGAGCTCTGGGGCCAACGTCCTGACTTTC. Residues: CASTPGTSSGANVLTF.

The rearrangement links TRBV9 to TRBJ1-5, with D tentatively TRBD1 (6 bases). Germline V gene sequence: CDR1 SGDLS, CDR2 YYNGEE. V was trimmed by 0 bases and J by 2 bases, leaving 9 bases between them. The CDR3 spans 15 residues. Here the CDR3 DNA reads TGTGCCAGCAGCGTAGAGGGGGACGGCAATCAGCCCCAGCATTTT. Translated: CASSVEGDGNQPQHF.

J is TRBJ2-5 and V is TRBV18; D unclear. Gene TRBJ2-7 matches the end of the DNA better, so the J call may be wrong. Germline CDR1 reads KGHSH; CDR2 reads LQKENI. The length of the CDR3 is 13 residues. CDR3 in amino acids: CASSTEDGYEQYF. The CDR3 region has the DNA TGTGCCAGCTCAACCGAGGACGGCTACGAGCAGTACTTC.

The V call is TRBV5-5, the J call TRBJ1-1; D is unclear. Germline V CDR1 and CDR2: SGHKS, YYEKEE (reference sequence). The CDR3 runs to 13 residues. Trimming took 0 bases from V and 1 from J, leaving 4 bases between them. CDR3 DNA: TGTGCCAGCAGCTTGGGAGAGAACACTGAAGCTTTCTTT. Its protein product is CASSLGENTEAFF. The whole variable domain, remainder taken from reference TRBV5-5 and TRBJ1-1, is DAGVTQSPTHLIKTRGQQVTLRCSPISGHKSVSWYQQVLGQGPQFIFQYYEKEERGRGNFPDRFSARQFPNYSSELNVNALLLGDSALYLCASSLGENTEAFFGQGTRLTVV.

The gene calls are TRBV6-5 and TRBJ1-2; D ambiguous. CDR3 length equals 13 residues. CDR1 and CDR2 (germline): MNHEY, SVGAGI. V dropped 0 bases and J dropped 4 bases, with 6 bases sitting between them. CDR3: CASSYSSSYGYTF. CDR3 sequence (DNA): TGTGCCAGCAGTTACTCTTCCAGCTATGGCTACACCTTC.

This clone was recorded once. The chain combines TRBV5-1 with TRBJ2-5; 7 bases match TRBD1. The CDR3 extends over 15 amino acids. Trimming took 0 bases from V and 2 from J; bases not matched to a gene: 4. Per germline, CDR1 SGHRS and CDR2 YFSETQ. The CDR3 DNA sequence: TGCGCCAGCAGCTTGGCTGGGACAGAGCAAGAGACCCAGTACTTC. Amino acid sequence: CASSLAGTEQETQYF.

The CDR3, as DNA: TGTGCCATCAGTGGGGCAAGGGCCCTAGAGTCAGGGGAGCTGTTTTTT. Protein sequence: CAISGARALESGELFF. The chain carries TRBV10-3 and TRBJ2-2; D is uncertain. V gave up 4 bases and J gave up 8 bases, with 20 bases separating them. The CDR3 covers 16 residues. Germline V gene sequence: CDR1 ENHRY, CDR2 SYGVKD.

This sequence joins TRBV7-3 and TRBJ2-1, with D uncertain. CDR1 SGHTA and CDR2 FQGTGA come from the germline V gene. The CDR3 sequence is 12 residues long. Trimming stripped 5 bases from V and 10 bases from J, with 12 bases between. CDR3 in DNA: TGTGCCAGCAGCCAAACGCCTAGGGAGCAGTTCTTC. Its protein product is CASSQTPREQFF.

The rearrangement links TRBV27 to TRBJ2-7; 8 bases line up with TRBD1. The germline gives CDR1 MNHEY, CDR2 SMNVEV (reference sequence). CDR3 length: 15 residues. V shed 2 bases, J shed 1 base, and the junction held 4 bases outside the gene matches. CDR3 coding DNA: TGTGCCAGCAGTTTAGTCCAGGGGGCATCCTACGAGCAGTACTTC. This codes for CASSLVQGASYEQYF.

Here the CDR3 reads CASSSQGLYSQNYGYTF. DNA of the CDR3: TGTGCCAGCAGCTCTCAGGGGCTCTACTCTCAAAACTATGGCTACACCTTC. The rearrangement uses TRBV7-9 and TRBJ1-2; D might be TRBD1 (6 bases). Germline V gene data show CDR1 as SEHNR and CDR2 as FQNEAQ (reference sequence). Trimming removed 4 bases from V and 2 bases from J, with 20 bases in between. The CDR3 has 17 residues.

This chain uses TRBV5-1 with TRBJ2-5; D is unresolved. V was clipped by 1 base and J by 0 bases, with 1 base between them. The CDR3 spans 12 residues. Germline V gene sequence: CDR1 SGHRS, CDR2 YFSETQ. CDR3 sequence reads: CASSLNQETQYF. CDR3 DNA: TGCGCCAGCAGCTTGAACCAAGAGACCCAGTACTTC. The entire variable domain, with the rest obtained from reference TRBV5-1 and TRBJ2-5, is as follows: KAGVTQTPRYLIKTRGQQVTLSCSPISGHRSVSWYQQTPGQGLQFLFEYFSETQRNKGNFPGRFSGRQFSNSRSEMNVSTLELGDSALYLCASSLNQETQYFGPGTRLLVL.

V usage is TRBV9 and J usage is TRBJ1-1; 7 nucleotides match TRBD1. J gave up 1 base and V 3 bases, and 12 bases lay outside the gene matches. There are 17 residues in the CDR3. Looked up from germline, CDR1 is SGDLS and CDR2 is YYNGEE. Written as DNA, the CDR3 is TGTGCCAGCAGCGAGAGGGGGACAGACCCAGAGAACACTGAAGCTTTCTTT. Amino acids: CASSERGTDPENTEAFF.

This sequence joins TRBV19 and TRBJ2-1; D is perhaps TRBD1 (6 bases). With 8 bases removed from V and 1 base from J, the gap between germline ends came to 15 bases. Germline loops: CDR1 LNHDA, CDR2 SQIVND (reference sequence). The CDR3 has 15 residues. The CDR3 reads CASDQGMGSYNEQFF. CDR3 bases: TGTGCCAGTGATCAGGGGATGGGATCCTACAATGAGCAGTTCTTC.

This rearrangement joins TRBV27 to TRBJ2-3, with D perhaps matching TRBD2 (6 bases). V shed 6 bases and J shed 6 bases, with 7 bases lying between them. The V gene's germline CDR1 is MNHEY and CDR2 SMNVEV (reference sequence). There are 11 residues in the CDR3. The CDR3 is CASREGDTQYF. CDR3 coding DNA: TGTGCCAGCAGGGAGGGCGATACGCAGTATTTT.

The CDR3 coding sequence is TGTGCCAGCAGCTTAGTATCAGGACAGGACAATGAGCAGTTCTTC. It translates to CASSLVSGQDNEQFF. This chain connects TRBV7-9 to TRBJ2-1, with TRBD1 matching 7 bases. With V trimmed by 1 base and J by 5 bases, 5 bases remained unmatched. The germline CDR1 and CDR2 sequences are SEHNR and FQNEAQ (reference sequence). The CDR3 is made up of 15 amino acids.

The rearrangement links TRBV14 to TRBJ2-1, with D unresolved. The germline gives CDR1 SGHDN, CDR2 FVKESK. The CDR3 totals 14 residues. Between the trimmed V and J ends, which lost 7 bases and 0 bases, there was a span of 10 bases. The CDR3 sequence: CASKALSSYNEQFF. The CDR3 DNA reads as TGTGCCAGCAAGGCCTTGAGCTCCTACAATGAGCAGTTCTTC.

The rearrangement joins TRBV15 to TRBJ1-2, with D possibly being TRBD1 (6 bases). The germline gives CDR1 LNHNV, CDR2 YYDKDF (reference sequence). V shed 3 bases and J shed 4 bases, with 12 bases lying between them. This CDR3 comprises 14 residues. The CDR3 here is CATSRGHDPYGYTF. In nucleotides, the CDR3 is TGTGCCACCAGCAGGGGACACGACCCCTATGGCTACACCTTC.

The chain recombines TRBV4-3 with TRBJ2-3; 9 bases are a match to TRBD2. The germline V gene encodes CDR1 LGHNA and CDR2 YSLEER. The CDR3 consists of 16 residues. V lost 0 bases and J lost 6; bases outside the gene matches: 7. The CDR3: CASSQERGGRGDTQYF. CDR3 in DNA: TGCGCCAGCAGCCAAGAGCGAGGCGGGAGGGGGGATACGCAGTATTTT.

This chain links TRBV4-3 with TRBJ1-5; no definite D call. The CDR3 spans 19 residues. V gave up 0 bases and J gave up 0 bases, with 18 bases separating them. Germline V CDR1 and CDR2: LGHNA, YSLEER. CDR3 protein: CASSQEFGDGSYSNQPQHF. The CDR3 nucleotides read TGCGCCAGCAGCCAAGAATTTGGTGACGGCAGTTATAGCAATCAGCCCCAGCATTTT.

CDR3 bases: TGTGCCAGCAATGGGGCGGGGTTGGGCACTGAAGCTTTCTTT. It encodes CASNGAGLGTEAFF. This chain uses TRBV28 with TRBJ1-1; D is possibly TRBD1 (5 bases). CDR1 is MDHEN, CDR2 SYDVKM, per germline. The CDR3 spans 14 residues. The V end lost 7 bases, the J end lost 4 bases, and 16 bases lay between the germline ends.

The chain uses TRBV28 and TRBJ2-7, with TRBD1 matching over 7 bases. Unmatched junction bases numbered 6, after V lost 5 bases and J lost 5 bases. The V gene's germline CDR1 is MDHEN and CDR2 SYDVKM. The CDR3 is 13 amino acids. CDR3 bases: TGTGCCAGCAGTGAGACAGGGTCCCACGAGCAGTACTTC. Translation: CASSETGSHEQYF.

V and J are TRBV27 and TRBJ1-2, with D unclear. This CDR3 contains 13 residues. Germline CDR1 and CDR2: MNHEY and SMNVEV (reference sequence). V was cut by 5 bases and J by 6 bases, with 13 bases left in between. DNA for the CDR3: TGTGCCAGCAGTATACACAGAAGCCATGGCTACACCTTC. It specifies CASSIHRSHGYTF.

J is TRBJ2-1 and V is TRBV7-6; D is uncertain. CDR1 and CDR2 from the germline V gene are SGHVS and FNYEAQ. Trimming shortened V by 6 bases and J by 3 bases, and 9 bases separated the two germline ends. The CDR3 contains 13 residues. The CDR3 is CASSPLNYNEQFF. The CDR3 region has the DNA TGTGCCAGCAGTCCCCTGAACTACAATGAGCAGTTCTTC.